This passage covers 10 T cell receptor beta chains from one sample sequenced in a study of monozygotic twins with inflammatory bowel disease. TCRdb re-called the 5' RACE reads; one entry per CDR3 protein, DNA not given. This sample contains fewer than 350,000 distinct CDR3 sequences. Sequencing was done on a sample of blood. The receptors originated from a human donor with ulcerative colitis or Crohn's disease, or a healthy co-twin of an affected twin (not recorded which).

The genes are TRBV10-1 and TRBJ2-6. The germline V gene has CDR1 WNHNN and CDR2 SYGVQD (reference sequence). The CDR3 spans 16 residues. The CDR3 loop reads CASLPHGGSGANVLTF.

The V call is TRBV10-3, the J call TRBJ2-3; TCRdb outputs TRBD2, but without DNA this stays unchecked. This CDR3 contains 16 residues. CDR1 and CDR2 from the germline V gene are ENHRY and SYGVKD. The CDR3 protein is CAIGERLAGPTDTQYF.

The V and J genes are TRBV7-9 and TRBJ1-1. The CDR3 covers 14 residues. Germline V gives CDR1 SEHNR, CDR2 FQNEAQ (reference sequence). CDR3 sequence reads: CASSRSQGGAEAFF.

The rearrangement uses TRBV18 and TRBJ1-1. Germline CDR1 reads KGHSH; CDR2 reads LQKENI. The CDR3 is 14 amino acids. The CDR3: CASSPQPQNTEAFF.

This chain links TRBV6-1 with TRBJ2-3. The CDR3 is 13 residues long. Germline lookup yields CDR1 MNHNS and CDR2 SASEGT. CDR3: CASSGISTDTQYF.

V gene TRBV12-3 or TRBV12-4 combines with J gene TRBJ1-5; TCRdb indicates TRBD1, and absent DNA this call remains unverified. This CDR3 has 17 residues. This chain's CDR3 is CASSLARGTGGNQPQHF.

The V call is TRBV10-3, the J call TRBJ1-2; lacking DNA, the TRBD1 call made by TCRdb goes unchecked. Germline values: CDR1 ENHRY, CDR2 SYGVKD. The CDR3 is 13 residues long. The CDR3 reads CAIKETGGDGYTF.

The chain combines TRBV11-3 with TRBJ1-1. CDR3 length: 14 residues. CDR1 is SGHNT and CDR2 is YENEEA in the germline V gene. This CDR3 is CASSLGVRGSEAFF.

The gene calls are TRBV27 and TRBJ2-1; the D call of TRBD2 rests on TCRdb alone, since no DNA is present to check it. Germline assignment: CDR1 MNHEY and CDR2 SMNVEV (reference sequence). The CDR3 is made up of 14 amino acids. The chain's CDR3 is CASSGTSWSNEQFF.

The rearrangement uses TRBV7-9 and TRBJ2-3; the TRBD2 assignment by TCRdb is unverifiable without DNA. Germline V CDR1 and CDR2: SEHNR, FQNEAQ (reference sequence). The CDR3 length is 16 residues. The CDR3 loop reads CASSSGTSGWGDTQYF.